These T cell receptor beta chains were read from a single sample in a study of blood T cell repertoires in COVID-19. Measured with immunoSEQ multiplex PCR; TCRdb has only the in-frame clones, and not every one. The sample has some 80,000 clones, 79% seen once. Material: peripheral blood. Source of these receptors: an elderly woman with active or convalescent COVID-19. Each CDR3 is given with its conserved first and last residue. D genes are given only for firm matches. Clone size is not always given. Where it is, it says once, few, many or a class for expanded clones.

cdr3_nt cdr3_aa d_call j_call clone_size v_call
TGTGCCAGCAGCCATCTTCAGGGGCTCGGGGAGACCCAGTACTTC CASSHLQGLGETQYF . TRBJ2-5 once TRBV14
TGTGCCAGCAGCTTAGTAGGCGGGAGGCCAGATACGCAGTATTTT CASSLVGGRPDTQYF TRBD2 TRBJ2-3 . TRBV7-2
TGCAGCGCCCTTGGGGGGGGGAATGAAAAACTGTTTTTT CSALGGGNEKLFF . TRBJ1-4 . TRBV29-1
TGTGCCAGCAGCTTACAGGTTAATTCACCCCTCCACTTT CASSLQVNSPLHF . TRBJ1-6 . TRBV11-2
TGTGCCAGCAGTGAATCTCGGGGTGGAAACACCATATATTTT CASSESRGGNTIYF . TRBJ1-3 . TRBV2
TGTGCCAGCAGCCGGGTATTCCACAATGAGCAGTTCTTC CASSRVFHNEQFF . TRBJ2-1 once TRBV7-2
TGTGCCAGCAGTTTAGCCTATTCCAATACGCAGTATTTT CASSLAYSNTQYF . TRBJ2-3 . TRBV27
TGCGCCAGCAGCGGCCGGGACAGGGGTAGCGAAAAACTGTTTTTT CASSGRDRGSEKLFF TRBD1 TRBJ1-4 . TRBV4-1
TGTGCCAGCCAGCGGGGGGAACAGACCCAGTACTTC CASQRGEQTQYF TRBD2 TRBJ2-5 once TRBV14
TGTGCCAGCAGTTCCAGGTATAGCAATCAGCCCCAGCATTTT CASSSRYSNQPQHF . TRBJ1-5 few TRBV28
TGTGCCAGCAGTTACTCGGACTCGAAGGTCCACGAGCAGTACTTC CASSYSDSKVHEQYF . TRBJ2-7 once TRBV6-5
TGTGCCAGTAGTATAAAGACAGGGGGGCATGAAAAACTGTTTTTT CASSIKTGGHEKLFF TRBD1 TRBJ1-4 . TRBV19
TGTGCCACCAGCAGAGGGGTCACGGGATCTGGAAACACCATATATTTT CATSRGVTGSGNTIYF . TRBJ1-3 . TRBV15
TGCGCCAGCAGCCTGGGCAGCCGCACTGAAGCTTTCTTT CASSLGSRTEAFF . TRBJ1-1 . TRBV4-3
TGTGCCAGCATTGGGACACAGACTCACTACGAGCAGTACTTC CASIGTQTHYEQYF . TRBJ2-7 . TRBV28
TGCAGTTCAGCGGGGGCTAGATACCAGTACTTC CSSAGARYQYF TRBD2 TRBJ2-5 . TRBV20-1
TGTGCCAGCAGCTCTGGGACAGGGCTAGATACGCAGTATTTT CASSSGTGLDTQYF TRBD1 TRBJ2-3 . TRBV5-6
TGTGCCAGTAGGCAGGGAGCGGGTGTGAACACCGGGGAGCTGTTTTTT CASRQGAGVNTGELFF . TRBJ2-2 . TRBV19
TGTGCCAGCAGAAGGGGGAGTGGCGGGGAGCTGTTTTTT CASRRGSGGELFF . TRBJ2-2 . TRBV6-4
TGTGCCAGCAGTCTGCGGACTGGCTCGCAGTATTTT CASSLRTGSQYF . TRBJ2-3 . TRBV27
TGTGCCACCCAGCGGAGCATGAACACTGAAGCTTTCTTT CATQRSMNTEAFF . TRBJ1-1 . TRBV6-6
TGTGCCAGCAGCCGGGACTTTAAAGATGAAGCTTTCTTT CASSRDFKDEAFF . TRBJ1-1 . TRBV7-8
TGTGCCAGCAGCTTAGCGCATTCGGGAGGGCCGTTTAGTAGAGAGACCCAGTACTTC CASSLAHSGGPFSRETQYF TRBD2 TRBJ2-5 . TRBV7-2
TGTGCCAGCAGTGACTCCTATCAGACAGGAACCTATGGCTACACCTTC CASSDSYQTGTYGYTF . TRBJ1-2 . TRBV6-4
TGCGCCAGCAGCCCTAGTGGGGGCACCAGAAATTCACCCCTCCACTTT CASSPSGGTRNSPLHF . TRBJ1-6 few TRBV4-1
TGTGCCAGCACCTCAGGGGGGTCGGCCGTTGGGAAACTGTTTTTT CASTSGGSAVGKLFF TRBD1 TRBJ1-4 . TRBV6-6
TGTGCCAGCAGTTTGGAGGCGGGGGGCGGAGAGACCCAGTACTTC CASSLEAGGGETQYF TRBD2 TRBJ2-5 . TRBV2
TGTGCCAGCAGCCAAATCCGATTCAGTAGCGGGAGGATCTCAGATACGCAGTATTTT CASSQIRFSSGRISDTQYF TRBD2 TRBJ2-3 . TRBV7-8
TGTGCCATCAGTGCGGAGCCCTATGGCTACACCTTC CAISAEPYGYTF . TRBJ1-2 . TRBV10-3
TGCAGCGTTCTAGACAGGGCTAACTATGGCTACACCTTC CSVLDRANYGYTF TRBD1 TRBJ1-2 . TRBV29-1
TGTGCCAGCAGTTTATTTCCGGGTGGCCAGCCCCAGCATTTT CASSLFPGGQPQHF . TRBJ1-5 . TRBV27
TGTGCCAGCAGCCCCCCGACAGGGAGTGCGTGGAACACTGAAGCTTTCTTT CASSPPTGSAWNTEAFF TRBD1 TRBJ1-1 . TRBV7-9
TGTGCCAGCAGTTACAGGGGGGGATCCGTGGAGACCCAGTACTTC CASSYRGGSVETQYF . TRBJ2-5 . TRBV6-5
TGTGCCAGCAGCAATCGGAGAATAGATGAGCAGTTCTTC CASSNRRIDEQFF . TRBJ2-1 . TRBV3-1/TRBV3-2
TGTGCCAGCAGTTATTCTAGCGGGAGTTGTGAGCAGTTCTTC CASSYSSGSCEQFF TRBD2 TRBJ2-1 . TRBV6-9
TGTGCCAGCTCACCTCCCGGGACTAGCCCATTTTTTGGTGAGCAGTTCTTC CASSPPGTSPFFGEQFF TRBD2 TRBJ2-1 . TRBV18
TGTGCCATCAGTGGGACAGGTACCTACGAGCAGTACTTC CAISGTGTYEQYF TRBD1 TRBJ2-7 once TRBV10-3
TGTGCCAGCAGCTTTTGGGACAGGGTCACAGATACGCAGTATTTT CASSFWDRVTDTQYF TRBD1 TRBJ2-3 . TRBV11-2
TGCAGTGCTAGTTTTTCACTAGCGACAGAGCAGTTCTTC CSASFSLATEQFF TRBD2 TRBJ2-1 . TRBV20-1
TGTGCCAGCAGCTATGACAGGGGAAGTGGCTACACCTTC CASSYDRGSGYTF TRBD1 TRBJ1-2 . TRBV6-5
TGCGCCAGCAGCCAATCGACAGCTAGCAATCAGCCCCAGCATTTT CASSQSTASNQPQHF . TRBJ1-5 . TRBV4-1
TGTGCTAGTGGTTTGTCGATGTGGGGGCAGGGTAACACCGGGGAGCTGTTTTTT CASGLSMWGQGNTGELFF . TRBJ2-2 . TRBV12-5
TGTGCCAGCAGCTTTCACAGGAGCTCTGGAAACACCATATATTTT CASSFHRSSGNTIYF . TRBJ1-3 . TRBV6-5
TGTGCCAGCAGTCAAACCGGCTACAGCTACGAGCAGTACTTC CASSQTGYSYEQYF . TRBJ2-7 . TRBV6-2/TRBV6-3